This is a list of T cell receptor beta chains from one sample in a study of blood T cell repertoires in COVID-19. Measured with immunoSEQ multiplex PCR; TCRdb has only the in-frame clones, and not every one. The table records 30,000 or so clones, approximately 85% of them present only once. Material for sequencing was peripheral blood. These receptors came from a man aged 55-75 years with COVID-19, enrolled during active disease. The CDR3 runs from the conserved cysteine through the conserved F or W. The order of the fields is J gene, D gene, clone size, V gene, CDR3 DNA, CDR3 protein. D genes are given only for firm matches. Only some rows state a clone size, as once, few, many or a class for expanded clones.

J: TRBJ2-7
D: TRBD1
size: -
V: TRBV10-3
DNA: TGTGCCATCAGTGGGTTTTTAAGGACAGGGGTTTCCTACGAGCAGTACTTC
CDR3: CAISGFLRTGVSYEQYF

J: TRBJ1-1
D: -
size: few
V: TRBV3-1/TRBV3-2
DNA: TGTGCCAGCAGTCGCGTCCGCGGGAACACTGAAGCTTTCTTT
CDR3: CASSRVRGNTEAFF

J: TRBJ2-7
D: -
size: few
V: TRBV3-1/TRBV3-2
DNA: TGTGCCAGCAGCCTCGGACAGACAGTCTACGAGCAGTACTTC
CDR3: CASSLGQTVYEQYF

J: TRBJ2-7
D: TRBD2
size: -
V: TRBV10-3
DNA: TGTGCCATCAGTGAGTCTAGCGGGGGTTTTTCAAGGGAGCAGTACTTC
CDR3: CAISESSGGFSREQYF

J: TRBJ1-5
D: -
size: -
V: TRBV6-1
DNA: TGTGCCAGCAGTGAAACGGGAAATCAGCCCCAGCATTTT
CDR3: CASSETGNQPQHF

J: TRBJ2-1
D: -
size: once
V: TRBV3-1/TRBV3-2
DNA: TGTGCCAGCAGCCAAGAAGGAGCGGCTAGACAGTTCTTC
CDR3: CASSQEGAARQFF

J: TRBJ1-1
D: TRBD1
size: -
V: TRBV29-1
DNA: TGCAGCGTTGAGCGGGACAGGAACACTGAAGCTTTCTTT
CDR3: CSVERDRNTEAFF

J: TRBJ1-5
D: -
size: -
V: TRBV19
DNA: TGTGCCAGTAGTATTGTACGGGGTGGTAGCAATCAGCCCCAGCATTTT
CDR3: CASSIVRGGSNQPQHF

J: TRBJ2-2
D: -
size: once
V: TRBV7-2
DNA: TGTGCCAGCAGCTTACTTCCCGGGACTCCGGATCGGGAGCTGTTTTTT
CDR3: CASSLLPGTPDRELFF

J: TRBJ2-7
D: TRBD1
size: -
V: TRBV6-5
DNA: TGTGCCAGCAGGGACAGGACCGCATACGAGCAGTACTTC
CDR3: CASRDRTAYEQYF

J: TRBJ2-1
D: -
size: -
V: TRBV6-2/TRBV6-3
DNA: TGTGCCAGCAGCCATTTACTAGCAGAACAGTACAATGAGCAGTTCTTC
CDR3: CASSHLLAEQYNEQFF

J: TRBJ2-3
D: TRBD1
size: -
V: TRBV2
DNA: TGTGCCAGCAGCCCTGACAGGGGGGGCACAGATACGCAGTATTTT
CDR3: CASSPDRGGTDTQYF

J: TRBJ2-1
D: TRBD2
size: -
V: TRBV3-1/TRBV3-2
DNA: TGTGCCAGCACCACGGGGGTGACTAGCGGTAACAATGAGCAGTTCTTC
CDR3: CASTTGVTSGNNEQFF

J: TRBJ1-3
D: -
size: -
V: TRBV7-9
DNA: TGTGCCAGCAGCCAGCTCAGGGCTGGAAACACCATATATTTT
CDR3: CASSQLRAGNTIYF

J: TRBJ1-4
D: TRBD1
size: -
V: TRBV28
DNA: TGTGCCAGCAGTCGAAACGTACAGGGGAATGAAAAACTGTTTTTT
CDR3: CASSRNVQGNEKLFF

J: TRBJ2-5
D: TRBD2
size: -
V: TRBV4-3
DNA: TGCGCCAGCAGCCAAGAGGCGACGGGAGGGCCTACCCAGTACTTC
CDR3: CASSQEATGGPTQYF

J: TRBJ2-7
D: -
size: -
V: TRBV2
DNA: TGTGCCAGCAGTAGGACAGTTGTTTCCTACGAGCAGTACTTC
CDR3: CASSRTVVSYEQYF

J: TRBJ1-2
D: -
size: -
V: TRBV24-1
DNA: TGTGCCACCAGTGACAAGGACAGTTATGGCTACACCTTC
CDR3: CATSDKDSYGYTF

J: TRBJ2-3
D: TRBD2
size: once
V: TRBV5-6
DNA: TGTGCCAGCAGCCTGACTAGCGGCCTCACAGATACGCAGTATTTT
CDR3: CASSLTSGLTDTQYF

J: TRBJ1-1
D: -
size: -
V: TRBV29-1
DNA: TGCAGCGTTGACGGGGGTAACACTGAAGCTTTCTTT
CDR3: CSVDGGNTEAFF

J: TRBJ2-7
D: -
size: -
V: TRBV11-3
DNA: TGTGCCAGCAGCCGATCTAGACAGCACGAGCAGTACTTC
CDR3: CASSRSRQHEQYF

J: TRBJ2-1
D: TRBD2
size: -
V: TRBV5-4
DNA: TGTGCCAGCAGGAGAGGACTAGCGGGAGATGAGCAGTTCTTC
CDR3: CASRRGLAGDEQFF

J: TRBJ1-5
D: -
size: -
V: TRBV27
DNA: TGTGCCAGCAGTTATGGGGCGGCGGATCAGCCCCAGCATTTT
CDR3: CASSYGAADQPQHF

J: TRBJ2-7
D: TRBD2
size: -
V: TRBV9
DNA: TGTGCCAGCAGCGCTCCCCAGGGACTAGCAGATTACGAGCAGTACTTC
CDR3: CASSAPQGLADYEQYF

J: TRBJ2-2
D: TRBD2
size: -
V: TRBV28
DNA: TGTGCCAGCAGTTTCGCTGCGGGAGGGCCGAGTTTGAGCACCGGGGAGCTGTTTTTT
CDR3: CASSFAAGGPSLSTGELFF

J: TRBJ1-3
D: -
size: -
V: TRBV27
DNA: TGTGCCAGCGCTAGGGGGTTGTCTGGAAACACCATATATTTT
CDR3: CASARGLSGNTIYF

J: TRBJ2-5
D: -
size: once
V: TRBV29-1
DNA: TGCAGCGTGGAAGGACAGCGTGAAGAGACCCAGTACTTC
CDR3: CSVEGQREETQYF

J: TRBJ1-2
D: -
size: once
V: TRBV20-1
DNA: TGCAGTGCTAGTGGGATCCCCAGGGGCTATGGCTACACCTTC
CDR3: CSASGIPRGYGYTF

J: TRBJ2-5
D: -
size: -
V: TRBV30
DNA: TGTGCCTGGAGTGTAAACGGAGAGACCCAGTACTTC
CDR3: CAWSVNGETQYF

J: TRBJ2-7
D: TRBD1
size: -
V: TRBV7-9
DNA: TGTGCCACCCAGGGGGCACGCTCCTACGAGCAGTACTTC
CDR3: CATQGARSYEQYF

J: TRBJ2-1
D: TRBD2
size: once
V: TRBV7-9
DNA: TGTGCCAGCAGCTTGGGCGTAGCGGGGGAGCAGTTCTTC
CDR3: CASSLGVAGEQFF

J: TRBJ1-4
D: -
size: -
V: TRBV6-5
DNA: TGTGCCAGCAGTTATTCTTCAGGGGAAAAACTGTTTTTT
CDR3: CASSYSSGEKLFF

J: TRBJ2-3
D: -
size: -
V: TRBV19
DNA: TGTGCCAGTAGTTTGGGCCCCTACTTCGAAGATACGCAGTATTTT
CDR3: CASSLGPYFEDTQYF

J: TRBJ1-2
D: -
size: -
V: TRBV5-6
DNA: TGTGCCAGCAGCTTGGGCAGGGCTTATGGCTACACCTTC
CDR3: CASSLGRAYGYTF

J: TRBJ1-6
D: TRBD1
size: -
V: TRBV7-6
DNA: TGTGCCAGCAGCTCCAGACAGGGGGCTTATTCACCCCTCCACTTT
CDR3: CASSSRQGAYSPLHF

J: TRBJ2-2
D: -
size: -
V: TRBV27
DNA: TGTGCCAGCAGTTCCTCCGGGACAATATCGAACACCGGGGAGCTGTTTTTT
CDR3: CASSSSGTISNTGELFF

J: TRBJ1-2
D: TRBD1
size: -
V: TRBV7-2
DNA: TGTGCCAGCAGACTAGGACAGGGTGGCGGCGGCTACACCTTC
CDR3: CASRLGQGGGGYTF

J: TRBJ2-6
D: -
size: -
V: TRBV9
DNA: TGTGCCAGCAGCCTCACAGGAACTTCTGGGGCCAACGTCCTGACTTTC
CDR3: CASSLTGTSGANVLTF

J: TRBJ2-4
D: TRBD2
size: -
V: TRBV6-2/TRBV6-3
DNA: TGTGCCAGCAGCCTTAGCGGGAGGGTCCCCCTTCAGTACTTC
CDR3: CASSLSGRVPLQYF

J: TRBJ1-2
D: -
size: -
V: TRBV5-1
DNA: TGCGCCAGCAGCTCCGGGGGTCTAGATGGCTACACCTTC
CDR3: CASSSGGLDGYTF

J: TRBJ2-7
D: TRBD2
size: -
V: TRBV27
DNA: TGTGCCAGCAGTTTATCGACTAGCGGGACCACCTACGAGCAGTACTTC
CDR3: CASSLSTSGTTYEQYF

J: TRBJ1-1
D: -
size: -
V: TRBV5-1
DNA: TGCGCCAGCAGCGTGGCAGGGATGAACACTGAAGCTTTCTTT
CDR3: CASSVAGMNTEAFF

J: TRBJ2-2
D: TRBD1
size: -
V: TRBV3-1/TRBV3-2
DNA: TGTGCCAGCAGCCCACGACAGGGGAGGACCGGGGAGCTGTTTTTT
CDR3: CASSPRQGRTGELFF

J: TRBJ2-5
D: -
size: -
V: TRBV30
DNA: TGTGCCTGGAGCCCGATCAGGGTTCTCTCGGAGACCCAGTACTTC
CDR3: CAWSPIRVLSETQYF

J: TRBJ1-2
D: -
size: once
V: TRBV6-5
DNA: TGTGCCAGCAATCCCTCCGGGGTGGGCGGCTACACCTTC
CDR3: CASNPSGVGGYTF

J: TRBJ1-1
D: -
size: -
V: TRBV5-4
DNA: TGTGCCAGCAGCTTGGCCGAGTTAGTGAACACTGAAGCTTTCTTT
CDR3: CASSLAELVNTEAFF

J: TRBJ1-3
D: -
size: -
V: TRBV7-9
DNA: TGTGCCAGCAGCCGGGACATCGAAAACACCATATATTTT
CDR3: CASSRDIENTIYF

J: TRBJ2-5
D: TRBD2
size: -
V: TRBV30
DNA: TGTGCCTGGGCCCGGGTCGGGAGGGAGACCCAGTACTTC
CDR3: CAWARVGRETQYF

J: TRBJ2-1
D: -
size: -
V: TRBV7-9
DNA: TGTGCCAGCAGCTTACTGTCTGAGCAGTTCTTC
CDR3: CASSLLSEQFF

J: TRBJ2-7
D: TRBD2
size: -
V: TRBV6-5
DNA: TGTGCCAGCAGCTCCTCCGGGGGGAAGGAGCAGTACTTC
CDR3: CASSSSGGKEQYF

J: TRBJ2-7
D: TRBD2
size: -
V: TRBV4-3
DNA: TGCGCCAGCAGCCAGGCCGTAGTTCTAGCGGGAGACGAGCAGTACTTC
CDR3: CASSQAVVLAGDEQYF

J: TRBJ1-1
D: -
size: -
V: TRBV16
DNA: TGTGCCAGCAGCCCCCTCGGGGGGACGGACACTGAAGCTTTCTTT
CDR3: CASSPLGGTDTEAFF

J: TRBJ2-5
D: TRBD2
size: -
V: TRBV30
DNA: TGTGCCTGGGATCCCTCTGGCGGGAGCCAAGAGACCCAGTACTTC
CDR3: CAWDPSGGSQETQYF

J: TRBJ2-3
D: TRBD2
size: once
V: TRBV7-6
DNA: TGTGCCAGCAGAAGGGAGGGAGATACGCAGTATTTT
CDR3: CASRREGDTQYF

J: TRBJ1-1
D: -
size: -
V: TRBV28
DNA: TGTGCCAGCAGCCCTCCGGCGCGGAGGAACACTGAAGCTTTCTTT
CDR3: CASSPPARRNTEAFF

J: TRBJ2-3
D: -
size: -
V: TRBV5-1
DNA: TGCGCCAGCAGCTTGGCCAGGGGCGGGTCCAGCACAGATACGCAGTATTTT
CDR3: CASSLARGGSSTDTQYF

J: TRBJ1-4
D: -
size: -
V: TRBV28
DNA: TGTGCCAGCAGTAGTCAGGGGTTTAATGAAAAACTGTTTTTT
CDR3: CASSSQGFNEKLFF